A single sample is the source of the 27 T cell receptor beta chains below, sequenced in a study of cytomegalovirus exposure and HLA in healthy donors. This PCR relied on a set of 60 Vbeta primers and 13 Jbeta primers. Some clones are missing from TCRdb's copy, which holds only in-frame ones; the method was immunoSEQ multiplex PCR. In the table there are 90,000 to 120,000 clones, about 81% of which are singletons. The source material was PBMCs. These receptors came from a young man in good health and CMV-seropositive.

This sequence joins TRBV9 and TRBJ2-7, with a weak D call TRBD2 (5 bases). The CDR3 has 15 residues. Germline values: CDR1 SGDLS, CDR2 YYNGEE. Trimming took 0 bases from V and 0 from J, leaving 10 bases between them. The CDR3 DNA reads as TGTGCCAGCAGCGTAGTACCGGGGAACTCCTACGAGCAGTACTTC. Translating it yields CASSVVPGNSYEQYF.

V gene TRBV10-3 combines with J gene TRBJ2-5, with 7 bases matching TRBD2. The CDR3 sequence is 12 residues long. The V segment lost 9 bases and the J segment 1 base; nucleotides outside the gene matches: 2. Germline V gene data show CDR1 as ENHRY and CDR2 as SYGVKD. The CDR3 loop is CAIGGSQETQYF. The CDR3 region has the DNA TGTGCCATTGGCGGGAGCCAAGAGACCCAGTACTTC.

V and J are TRBV10-2 and TRBJ1-1; 10 bases align to TRBD1. This CDR3 is 15 amino acids long. CDR1 and CDR2 from the germline V gene are WSHSY and SAAADI. Unmatched junction bases numbered 11, after V lost 5 bases and J lost 8 bases. Written as DNA, the CDR3 is TGCGCCAGCAGTCGAGGACAGGGGGGTCCAAAAGAAGCTTTCTTT. Protein sequence: CASSRGQGGPKEAFF.

The chain carries TRBV11-2 and TRBJ1-1; 8 bases are a match to TRBD1. The trim removed 5 bases at V and 5 bases at J, leaving 7 bases unmatched. CDR3 length: 14 residues. Germline V lookup: CDR1 SGHAT, CDR2 FQNNGV. In DNA, the CDR3 is TGTGCCAGCAGCCCCCTGACAGGGGAGACTGAAGCTTTCTTT. Amino acid sequence: CASSPLTGETEAFF.

V usage is TRBV19 and J usage is TRBJ1-5; D possibly corresponds to TRBD1 (6 bases). V gave up 7 bases and J gave up 4 bases, with 14 bases separating them. Germline CDR1 LNHDA, CDR2 SQIVND (reference sequence). The CDR3 consists of 14 residues. The CDR3 loop reads CASTGWTANQPQHF. The CDR3 region has the DNA TGTGCCAGTACCGGATGGACAGCGAATCAGCCCCAGCATTTT. The variable domain in full, with the rest retrieved from reference TRBV19 and TRBJ1-5, is DGGITQSPKYLFRKEGQNVTLSCEQNLNHDAMYWYRQDPGQGLRLIYYSQIVNDFQKGDIAEGYSVSREKKESFPLTVTSAQKNPTAFYLCASTGWTANQPQHFGDGTRLSIL.

J is TRBJ1-3 and V is TRBV15; D is undetermined. V lost 6 bases and J 3 bases, leaving 9 bases between the germline ends. The CDR3 is made up of 13 amino acids. CDR1 and CDR2 from the germline V gene are LNHNV and YYDKDF (reference sequence). The CDR3 coding sequence is TGTGCCACCAGTGTGGGCCATGGAAACACCATATATTTT. Residues: CATSVGHGNTIYF.

The chain employs TRBV30 and TRBJ2-7; 8 nucleotides agree with TRBD1. Trimming removed 2 bases from V and 2 bases from J; junction bases left unmatched: 5. The length of the CDR3 is 14 residues. CDR1 is GTSNPN and CDR2 is SVGIG in the germline V gene (reference sequence). The CDR3 sequence: CAWSTGTGTYEQYF. The DNA for the CDR3 is TGTGCCTGGAGTACCGGGACAGGCACCTACGAGCAGTACTTC.

For the CDR3, the DNA is TGTGCCAGTAGTATACGGGGGACAGCATACGAGCAGTACTTC. This sequence encodes CASSIRGTAYEQYF. V gene TRBV19 combines with J gene TRBJ2-7, with a tentative D call TRBD1 (7 bases). The CDR3 sequence is 14 residues long. Trimming left V 2 bases short and J 4 bases short, with 12 bases between. The germline gives CDR1 LNHDA, CDR2 SQIVND (reference sequence). Combining the CDR3 with reference TRBV19 and TRBJ2-7 gives the whole variable domain DGGITQSPKYLFRKEGQNVTLSCEQNLNHDAMYWYRQDPGQGLRLIYYSQIVNDFQKGDIAEGYSVSREKKESFPLTVTSAQKNPTAFYLCASSIRGTAYEQYFGPGTRLTVT.

V gene TRBV7-9 combines with J gene TRBJ2-2; TRBD1 agrees at 9 bases. Germline V gives CDR1 SEHNR, CDR2 FQNEAQ (reference sequence). The V segment lost 4 bases and the J segment 4 bases; nucleotides outside the gene matches: 4. The CDR3 is made up of 15 amino acids. This CDR3 reads CASSSHRGRTGELFF. CDR3 nucleotide sequence: TGTGCCAGCAGCTCCCACAGGGGGCGCACCGGGGAGCTGTTTTTT.

The chain uses TRBV7-2 and TRBJ1-1, with D possibly matching TRBD1 (5 bases). CDR1 is SGHTA and CDR2 is FQGNSA in the germline V gene. Trimming shortened V by 6 bases and J by 4 bases, and 18 bases separated the two germline ends. This CDR3 is built from 15 residues. The CDR3 loop is CASRYGAGMRTEAFF. DNA for the CDR3: TGTGCCAGCAGGTATGGGGCCGGAATGCGCACTGAAGCTTTCTTT.

V is TRBV10-3 and J is TRBJ2-7, with 7 bases aligning to TRBD1. CDR1 and CDR2 from the germline V gene are ENHRY and SYGVKD. Germline trimming cut 6 bases from V and 0 bases from J; bases unmatched to any gene: 2. This CDR3 is built from 13 residues. CDR3 in amino acids: CAIRGQSSYEQYF. The CDR3, as DNA: TGTGCCATCAGGGGACAGTCCTCCTACGAGCAGTACTTC.

The rearrangement joins TRBV21-1 to TRBJ2-4; the D call in the table, TRBD1, was not verified against the DNA. TRBV21-1 is marked as a pseudogene. CDR3 length: 16 residues. CDR3 sequence (DNA): TGTGCCAGCAGCAAAGCGGACAGGGGAGCCAAAAACATTCAGTACTTC. The encoded protein is CASSKADRGAKNIQYF.

The gene calls are TRBV14 and TRBJ2-7, with D unresolved. The V gene lost 3 bases and the J gene lost 6 bases, with 6 bases spanning the gap. The CDR3 runs 11 residues. CDR1 SGHDN and CDR2 FVKESK come from the germline V gene. Written as DNA, the CDR3 is TGTGCCAGCAGCCACTCTCTCGAGCAGTACTTC. Protein product: CASSHSLEQYF.

This chain joins TRBV7-2 and TRBJ2-3; D is perhaps TRBD2 (6 bases). Germline-derived CDR1 and CDR2 are SGHTA and FQGNSA. Trimming took 3 bases from V and 3 from J, leaving 19 bases between them. The CDR3 has 17 amino acids. CDR3 sequence: CASSLVGGVLRTDTQYF. CDR3 bases: TGTGCCAGCAGCTTGGTCGGCGGGGTCCTGAGGACAGATACGCAGTATTTT.

The V call is TRBV10-2, the J call TRBJ2-7, with 7 bases matching TRBD1. This CDR3 has 13 amino acids. Unmatched junction bases numbered 5, after V lost 0 bases and J lost 9 bases. Germline V gene sequence: CDR1 WSHSY, CDR2 SAAADI. CDR3: CASSESRDSWQYF. CDR3 nucleotides: TGCGCCAGCAGTGAGTCGAGGGACAGCTGGCAGTACTTC.

V and J are TRBV7-9 and TRBJ2-1; perhaps TRBD2 as D (5 bases). V was cut by 5 bases and J by 0 bases, with 14 bases left in between. Germline V gene lookup returns CDR1 SEHNR and CDR2 FQNEAQ (reference sequence). The CDR3 sequence is 16 residues long. CDR3 region: CASSNRAGSSYNEQFF. The CDR3 DNA sequence: TGTGCCAGCAGCAACCGGGCGGGCAGCTCCTACAATGAGCAGTTCTTC.

The chain carries TRBV13 and TRBJ1-1; 8 bases map to TRBD1. CDR1 is PRHDT and CDR2 is FYEKMQ in the germline V gene (reference sequence). This CDR3 comprises 14 residues. J gave up 6 bases and V 1 base, and 4 bases lay outside the gene matches. The chain's CDR3 is CASSLARGHPEAFF. CDR3 in DNA: TGTGCCAGCAGCTTAGCCAGGGGGCACCCTGAAGCTTTCTTT.

This clone occurred a few times. The chain links TRBV18 to TRBJ2-7, with no clear D. This CDR3 has 12 amino acids. Germline V lookup: CDR1 KGHSH, CDR2 LQKENI. Trimming shortened V by 4 bases and J by 3 bases, and 7 bases separated the two germline ends. As DNA, the CDR3 is TGTGCCAGCTCACGTCCGGGCTACGAGCAGTACTTC. As protein: CASSRPGYEQYF.

The chain combines TRBV21-1 with TRBJ2-3; the D call of TRBD2 is as the table states it, not checked on the DNA. TRBV21-1 is a pseudogene. CDR3 size: 20 residues. The CDR3 loop is CASSKWPDHSGGPRTDTQYF. CDR3 in DNA: TGTGCCAGCAGCAAATGGCCTGATCACAGCGGGGGCCCGCGCACAGATACGCAGTATTTT.

The V call is TRBV5-5, the J call TRBJ2-6; D gene ambiguous. The V gene's germline CDR1 is SGHKS and CDR2 YYEKEE (reference sequence). Trimming stripped 7 bases from V and 1 base from J, with 9 bases between. This CDR3 has 14 residues. The CDR3 protein is CASGVMSGANVLTF. The CDR3 DNA sequence: TGTGCCAGCGGAGTCATGTCTGGGGCCAACGTCCTGACTTTC.

V is TRBV25-1 and J is TRBJ1-6, with 7 bases fitting TRBD1. The CDR3 is 14 amino acids. Looked up from germline, CDR1 is MGHDK and CDR2 is SYGVNS. Germline trimming cut 5 bases from V and 4 bases from J; bases unmatched to any gene: 2. The CDR3 loop reads CASSRTGYNSPLHF. The CDR3, as DNA: TGTGCCAGCAGTCGGACAGGATATAATTCACCCCTCCACTTT.

The chain couples TRBV7-9 to TRBJ2-5; D is possibly TRBD2 (7 bases). V was pared by 5 bases and J by 4 bases, with 14 bases between. Germline V gene data show CDR1 as SEHNR and CDR2 as FQNEAQ (reference sequence). The CDR3 has 14 residues. CDR3 coding DNA: TGTGCCAGCAGCCGAGGGGGGGCCCCAGAGACCCAGTACTTC. Its protein product is CASSRGGAPETQYF.

V is TRBV29-1 and J is TRBJ1-1, with D hard to call. The CDR3 is 15 amino acids. Germline CDR1 SQVTM, CDR2 ANQGSEA. V was cut by 0 bases and J by 6 bases, with 17 bases left in between. CDR3 DNA: TGCAGCGTTGAAGATCTTATGGAAGGTGGGCCTGAAGCTTTCTTT. This translates into CSVEDLMEGGPEAFF.

The sample holds one count of this clone. J is TRBJ2-7 and V is TRBV10-2; 7 bases map to TRBD1. Per the germline V gene, CDR1 is WSHSY and CDR2 is SAAADI. Trimming removed 6 bases from V and 4 bases from J; junction bases left unmatched: 15. This CDR3 contains 16 residues. The CDR3 protein is CASRELGDRPTYEQYF. The CDR3 DNA follows: TGCGCCAGCAGGGAGCTTGGGGACAGACCTACTTACGAGCAGTACTTC.

This clone was counted a single time. The chain combines TRBV29-1 with TRBJ2-7; the D is unclear. The CDR3 is 11 amino acids. The germline V gene has CDR1 SQVTM and CDR2 ANQGSEA. The V end lost 5 bases, the J end lost 6 bases, and 11 bases lay between the germline ends. CDR3 sequence: CSVIDMSEQYF. In DNA form, the CDR3 reads TGCAGCGTTATAGACATGAGCGAGCAGTACTTC.

The rearrangement links TRBV4-1 to TRBJ1-2; D ambiguous. Trimming shortened V by 0 bases and J by 0 bases, and 8 bases separated the two germline ends. Germline V gene sequence: CDR1 MGHRA, CDR2 YSYEKL. There are 15 residues in the CDR3. The CDR3 region is CASSQDSSTNYGYTF. The CDR3 DNA sequence: TGCGCCAGCAGCCAAGATAGCAGTACTAACTATGGCTACACCTTC.

The chain uses TRBV25-1 and TRBJ2-5, with a weak D call TRBD1 (6 bases). This CDR3 has 14 amino acids. Germline V gene data show CDR1 as MGHDK and CDR2 as SYGVNS. The germline V and J ends were trimmed by 6 bases and 4 bases, with 15 bases remaining between them. CDR3 in amino acids: CASSGTGTGETQYF. The CDR3, as DNA: TGTGCCAGCAGCGGAACAGGGACGGGAGAGACCCAGTACTTC.